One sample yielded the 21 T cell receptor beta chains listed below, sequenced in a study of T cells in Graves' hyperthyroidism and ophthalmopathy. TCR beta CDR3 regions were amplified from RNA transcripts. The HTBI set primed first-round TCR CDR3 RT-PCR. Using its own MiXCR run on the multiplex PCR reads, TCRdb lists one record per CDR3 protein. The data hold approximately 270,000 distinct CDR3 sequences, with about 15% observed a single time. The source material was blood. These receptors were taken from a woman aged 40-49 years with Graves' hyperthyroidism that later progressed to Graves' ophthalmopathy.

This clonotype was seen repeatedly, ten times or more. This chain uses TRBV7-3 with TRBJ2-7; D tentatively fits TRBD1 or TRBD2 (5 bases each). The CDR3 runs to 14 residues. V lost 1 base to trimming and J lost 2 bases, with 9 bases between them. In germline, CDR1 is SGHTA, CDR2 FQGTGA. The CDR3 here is CASSLMGTPYEQYF. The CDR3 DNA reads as TGTGCCAGCAGCTTAATGGGGACGCCCTACGAGCAGTACTTC.

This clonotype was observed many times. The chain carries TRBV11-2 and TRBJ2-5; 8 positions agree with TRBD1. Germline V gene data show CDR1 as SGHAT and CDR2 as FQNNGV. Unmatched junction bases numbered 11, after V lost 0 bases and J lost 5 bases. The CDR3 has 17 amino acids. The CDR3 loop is CASSLDRTGIFVETQYF. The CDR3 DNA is TGTGCCAGCAGCTTAGATCGGACAGGGATCTTCGTGGAGACCCAGTACTTC.

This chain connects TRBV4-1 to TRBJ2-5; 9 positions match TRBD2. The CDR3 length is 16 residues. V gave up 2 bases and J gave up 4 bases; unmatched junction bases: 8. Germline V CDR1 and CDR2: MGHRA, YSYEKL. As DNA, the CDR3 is TGCGCCAGCAGCCAACCCCGTAGCGGGAGAAGAGAGACCCAGTACTTC. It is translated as CASSQPRSGRRETQYF.

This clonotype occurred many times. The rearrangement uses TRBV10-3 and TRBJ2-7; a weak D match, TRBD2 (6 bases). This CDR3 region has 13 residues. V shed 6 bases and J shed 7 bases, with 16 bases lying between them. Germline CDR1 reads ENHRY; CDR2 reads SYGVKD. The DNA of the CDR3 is TGTGCCATCAGCGGGACTGCTTCTGAGGAGCAGTACTTC. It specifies CAISGTASEEQYF.

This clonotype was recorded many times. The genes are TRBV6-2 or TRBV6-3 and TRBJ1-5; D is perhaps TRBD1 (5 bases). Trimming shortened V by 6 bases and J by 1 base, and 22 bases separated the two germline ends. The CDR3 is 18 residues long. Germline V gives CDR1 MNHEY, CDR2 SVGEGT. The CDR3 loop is CASRDKGLGGLSNQPQHF. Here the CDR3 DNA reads TGTGCCAGCAGAGACAAGGGACTCGGGGGGTTGAGCAATCAGCCCCAGCATTTT.

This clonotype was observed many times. Here the CDR3 DNA reads TGTGCCAGCAGTATCTCAGGGGTTCCACGGGGGGAGCAGTTCTTC. Its translation: CASSISGVPRGEQFF. The V and J genes are TRBV12-3 or TRBV12-4 and TRBJ2-1; D is tentatively TRBD1 or TRBD2 (6 bases each). The V end was cut by 5 bases, the J end by 10 bases, with 21 bases between. The length of the CDR3 is 15 residues.

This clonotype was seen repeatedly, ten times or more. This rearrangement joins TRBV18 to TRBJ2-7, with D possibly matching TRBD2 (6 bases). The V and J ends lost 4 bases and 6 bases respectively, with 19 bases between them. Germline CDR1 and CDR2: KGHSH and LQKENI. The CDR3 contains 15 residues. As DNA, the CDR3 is TGTGCCAGCTCACTGTACGGGACTTATTTACGCGAGCAGTACTTC. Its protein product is CASSLYGTYLREQYF. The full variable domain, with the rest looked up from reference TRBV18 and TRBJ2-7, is NAGVMQNPRHLVRRRGQEARLRCSPMKGHSHVYWYRQLPEEGLKFMVYLQKENIIDESGMPKERFSAEFPKEGPSILRIQQVVRGDSAAYFCASSLYGTYLREQYFGPGTRLTVT.

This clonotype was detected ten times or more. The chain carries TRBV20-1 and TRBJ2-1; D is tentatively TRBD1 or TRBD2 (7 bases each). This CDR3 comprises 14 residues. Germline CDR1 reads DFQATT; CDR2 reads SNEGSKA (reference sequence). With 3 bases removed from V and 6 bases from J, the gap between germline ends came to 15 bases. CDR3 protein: CSASRQGGSNEQFF. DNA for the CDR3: TGCAGTGCTAGCAGGCAGGGGGGGTCCAATGAGCAGTTCTTC.

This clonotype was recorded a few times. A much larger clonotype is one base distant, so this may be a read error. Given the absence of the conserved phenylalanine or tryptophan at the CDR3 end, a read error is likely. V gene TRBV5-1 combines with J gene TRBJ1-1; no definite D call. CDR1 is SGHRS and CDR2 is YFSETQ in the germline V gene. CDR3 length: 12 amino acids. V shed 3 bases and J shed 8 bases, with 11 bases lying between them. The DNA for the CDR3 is TGCGCCAGCAGCTCCGGGTGGAGGGAAGCTTTCCTT. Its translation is CASSSGWREAFL.

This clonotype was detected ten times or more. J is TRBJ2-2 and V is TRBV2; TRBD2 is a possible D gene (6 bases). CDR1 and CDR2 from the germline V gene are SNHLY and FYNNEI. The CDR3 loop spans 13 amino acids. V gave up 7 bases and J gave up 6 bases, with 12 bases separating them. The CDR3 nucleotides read TGTGCCAGCAAGGAGGGAGGAGCCGGGGAGCTGTTTTTT. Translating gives CASKEGGAGELFF. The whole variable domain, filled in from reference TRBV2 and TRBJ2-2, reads EPEVTQTPSHQVTQMGQEVILRCVPISNHLYFYWYRQILGQKVEFLVSFYNNEISEKSEIFDDQFSVERPDGSNFTLKIRSTKLEDSAMYFCASKEGGAGELFFGEGSRLTVL.

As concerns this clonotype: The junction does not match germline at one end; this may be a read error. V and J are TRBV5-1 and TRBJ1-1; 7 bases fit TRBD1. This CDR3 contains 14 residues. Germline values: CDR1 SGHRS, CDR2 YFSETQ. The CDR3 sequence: CASSLAQGETEASF. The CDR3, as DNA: TGCGCCAGCAGCTTGGCCCAGGGGGAAACTGAAGCTTCCTTT.

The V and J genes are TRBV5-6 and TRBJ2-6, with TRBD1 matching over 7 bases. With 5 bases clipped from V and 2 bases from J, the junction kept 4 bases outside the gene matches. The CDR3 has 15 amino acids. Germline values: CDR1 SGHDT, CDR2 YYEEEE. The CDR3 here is CASRDTGAGANVLTF. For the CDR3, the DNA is TGTGCCAGCAGGGACACAGGGGCTGGGGCCAACGTCCTGACTTTC. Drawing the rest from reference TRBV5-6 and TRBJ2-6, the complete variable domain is DAGVTQSPTHLIKTRGQQVTLRCSPKSGHDTVSWYQQALGQGPQFIFQYYEEEERQRGNFPDRFSGHQFPNYSSELNVNALLLGDSALYLCASRDTGAGANVLTFGAGSRLTVL.

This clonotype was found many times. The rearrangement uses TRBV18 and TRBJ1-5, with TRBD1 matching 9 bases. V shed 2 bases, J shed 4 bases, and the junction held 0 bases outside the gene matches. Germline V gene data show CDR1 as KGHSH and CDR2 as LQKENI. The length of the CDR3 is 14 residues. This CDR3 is CASSPDRGNQPQHF. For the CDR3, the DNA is TGTGCCAGCTCACCAGACAGGGGGAATCAGCCCCAGCATTTT.

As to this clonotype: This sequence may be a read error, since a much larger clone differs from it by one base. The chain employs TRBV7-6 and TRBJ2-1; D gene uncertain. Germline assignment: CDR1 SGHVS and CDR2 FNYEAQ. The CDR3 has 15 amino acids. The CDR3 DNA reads TGTGCCAGCAGCTTAGTCGACGACTCCTACAATGAGCAGTTGTTC. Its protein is CASSLVDDSYNEQLF.

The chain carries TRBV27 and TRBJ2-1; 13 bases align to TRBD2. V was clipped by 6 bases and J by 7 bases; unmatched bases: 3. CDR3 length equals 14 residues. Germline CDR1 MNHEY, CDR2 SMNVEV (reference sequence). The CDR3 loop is CASSRLAGGNEQFF. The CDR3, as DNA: TGTGCCAGCAGCCGACTAGCGGGAGGAAATGAGCAGTTCTTC.

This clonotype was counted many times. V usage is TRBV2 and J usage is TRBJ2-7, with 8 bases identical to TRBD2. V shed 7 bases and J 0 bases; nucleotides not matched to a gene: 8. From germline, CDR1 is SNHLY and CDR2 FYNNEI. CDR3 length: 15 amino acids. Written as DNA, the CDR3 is TGTGCCAGCACTCTCACTAGCGGTAGCTCCTACGAGCAGTACTTC. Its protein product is CASTLTSGSSYEQYF.

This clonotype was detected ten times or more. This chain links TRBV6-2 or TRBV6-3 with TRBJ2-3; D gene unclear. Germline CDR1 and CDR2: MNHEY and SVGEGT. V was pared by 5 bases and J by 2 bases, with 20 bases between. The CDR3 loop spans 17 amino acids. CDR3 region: CASSRFQESITTDTQYF. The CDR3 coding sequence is TGTGCCAGCAGTCGCTTTCAGGAAAGTATCACCACAGATACGCAGTATTTT.

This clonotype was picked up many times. CDR3 sequence (DNA): TGTGCCAGCAGTTTCCCGCCAAGACAGGTAGTTTCCAACCTCTCCTACGAGCAGTACTTC. Protein sequence: CASSFPPRQVVSNLSYEQYF. This sequence joins TRBV28 and TRBJ2-7, with TRBD1 as a possible D gene (6 bases). Per germline, CDR1 MDHEN and CDR2 SYDVKM. V was pared by 3 bases and J by 0 bases, with 27 bases between. The CDR3 spans 20 residues.

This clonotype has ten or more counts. This CDR3 reads CAIGPTDTQYF. The CDR3 DNA follows: TGTGCCATCGGCCCCACAGATACGCAGTATTTT. This chain connects TRBV10-3 to TRBJ2-3; D uncertain. The CDR3 has 11 amino acids. Trimming took 8 bases from V and 2 from J, leaving 5 bases between them. Per germline, CDR1 ENHRY and CDR2 SYGVKD.

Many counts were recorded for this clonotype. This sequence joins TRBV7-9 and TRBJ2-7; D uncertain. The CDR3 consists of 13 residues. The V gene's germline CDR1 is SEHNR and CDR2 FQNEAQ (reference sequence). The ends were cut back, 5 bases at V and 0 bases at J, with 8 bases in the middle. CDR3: CASSPHGSYEQYF. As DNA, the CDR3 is TGTGCCAGCAGCCCCCATGGCTCCTACGAGCAGTACTTC. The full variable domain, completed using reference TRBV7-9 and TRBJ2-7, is DTGVSQNPRHKITKRGQNVTFRCDPISEHNRLYWYRQTLGQGPEFLTYFQNEAQLEKSRLLSDRFSAERPKGSFSTLEIQRTEQGDSAMYLCASSPHGSYEQYFGPGTRLTVT.

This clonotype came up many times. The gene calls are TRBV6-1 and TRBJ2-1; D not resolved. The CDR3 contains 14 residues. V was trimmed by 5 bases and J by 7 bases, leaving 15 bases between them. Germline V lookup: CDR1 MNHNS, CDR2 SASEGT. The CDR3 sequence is CASSSRDNGNEQFF. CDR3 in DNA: TGTGCCAGCAGTTCGAGAGACAATGGTAATGAGCAGTTCTTC.